This TCR beta chain is from a study of neurological immune-mediated disorders. Study-wide results and caveats: HTLV-1-associated myelopathy had the most TCR clonal expansion, whereas multiple sclerosis had the least (lower than in healthy controls).

Volunteers from a blood bank in Maryland, USA, made up the healthy controls. The unsorted libraries had their origin in 2 million PBMCs stored at -80 C. V shed 1 base and J shed 3 bases, with 9 bases lying between them. From germline, CDR1 is SGHDN and CDR2 FVKESK. The CDR3 is 14 amino acids. This clonotype was recorded at least ten times. Its antigen is currently unknown. The cDNA was synthesized by 5'RACE incorporating 10-nucleotide random UMIs. MiXCR, run by TCRdb on the 5' RACE reads, gives a single entry per CDR3 protein. Altogether 84,000 or so distinct CDR3 sequences are present, approximately 10% being singletons, with the ten largest covering 1.8%.

Material: PBMCs. V usage is TRBV14 and J usage is TRBJ1-2; D call uncertain. The receptor comes from a man between 35 and 55 years old in good health. The CDR3 loop is CASSQGGGDYGYTF. The CDR3 bases are TGTGCCAGCAGCCAAGGCGGCGGGGACTATGGCTACACCTTC. The full variable domain, in which reference TRBV14 and TRBJ1-2 provide the parts outside the CDR3, is EAGVTQFPSHSVIEKGQTVTLRCDPISGHDNLYWYRRVMGKEIKFLLHFVKESKQDESGMPNNRFLAERTGGTYSTLKVQPAELEDSGVYFCASSQGGGDYGYTFGSGTRLTVV.